These T cell receptor beta chains were read from a single sample in a study of T cells in Graves' hyperthyroidism and ophthalmopathy. MiXCR was run by TCRdb on the multiplex PCR reads, yielding one entry per CDR3 protein. Counted here are 270,000 or so distinct CDR3 sequences, less than 30% occurring once; the ten biggest clones make up over 25%. The sequencing sample was made of blood. The receptors come from a middle-aged man with Graves' hyperthyroidism that later progressed to Graves' ophthalmopathy. Both conserved end residues are part of each CDR3. D genes are given only for firm matches. Expanded clones are given a class, and other clones once, few, many or no size at all.

>TRBV5-6|-|many|TRBJ1-1
TGTGCCAGCAGCTTGAGACTCCCAAACACTGAAGCTTTCTTT
CASSLRLPNTEAFF
>TRBV27|-|-|TRBJ2-7
TGTGCCAGCAGTTTCGGTAGCGGATACTACGAGCAGTACTTC
CASSFGSGYYEQYF
>TRBV6-5|-|many|TRBJ1-5
TGTGCCAGCAGTTCCGTGTTGGGGGAAAGGAATCAGCCCCAGCATTTT
CASSSVLGERNQPQHF
>TRBV4-3|-|-|TRBJ1-2
TGCGCCAGCAGCCAAGCGGACACTAACTATGGCTACACCTTC
CASSQADTNYGYTF
>TRBV19|TRBD1|-|TRBJ1-5
TGTGCCAGTAAGCCCCGGGACAGTGATTATAGCAATCAGCCCCAGCATTTT
CASKPRDSDYSNQPQHF
>TRBV7-2|-|many|TRBJ1-5
TGTGCCAGCAGCAACCGGCAGCCCCAGCATTTT
CASSNRQPQHF
>TRBV7-2|TRBD1|-|TRBJ1-2
TGTGCCAGCAGCTTAGCGCAGACAGGGTGGAACTATGGCTACACCTTC
CASSLAQTGWNYGYTF
>TRBV5-5|-|-|TRBJ1-1
TGTGCCAGCAGCGGGGGACGGCTGAGCACTGAAGCTTTCTTT
CASSGGRLSTEAFF
>TRBV7-2|-|many|TRBJ2-7
TGTGCCAGCAGCTTGACATACAAGACCTACGAGCAGTACTTC
CASSLTYKTYEQYF
>TRBV20-1|-|once|TRBJ2-5
TGCAGTGCTACACAGATTATCGGGGAGACCCAGTACTTC
CSATQIIGETQYF
>TRBV12-3/TRBV12-4|TRBD2|many|TRBJ2-7
TGTGCCAGCAGAGGACTAGCGAGGACCTACGAGCAGTACTTC
CASRGLARTYEQYF
>TRBV2|TRBD2|-|TRBJ2-1
TGTGCCAGCAGTATGGGACTAGCGGGATGGAATGAGCAGTTCTTC
CASSMGLAGWNEQFF
>TRBV3-1|-|few|TRBJ2-7
TGTGCCAGCAGCCAAGGGACTAACTACGAGCAGTACTTC
CASSQGTNYEQYF
>TRBV27|-|many|TRBJ2-2
TGTGCCAGCACGAACGAGCCCCCGCGGGCCGGGGAGCTGTTTTTT
CASTNEPPRAGELFF
>TRBV19|-|many|TRBJ1-5
TGTGCCAGTAGCCCGGACCGGGCTGACGGTCAGCCCCAGCATTTT
CASSPDRADGQPQHF